This TCR beta chain was documented in a study of T cells in Graves' hyperthyroidism and ophthalmopathy. Whole-study context: Sampling of peripheral blood happened at initial diagnosis, prior to any treatment. Findings of the study overall: A model using 13 V-J features told ophthalmopathy apart from stable hyperthyroidism.

The V end was cut by 11 bases, the J end by 12 bases, with 11 bases between. The CDR3 contains 9 residues. Germline CDR1 MNHNS, CDR2 SASEGT. Concerning this clonotype: Its antigen is as yet unknown.

Clinical symptoms, serum thyroxine and TRAb, thyroid ultrasound and orbital computed tomography were used for the diagnoses. Over 9 ml of fresh peripheral blood supplied the PBMCs. Template material for amplifying TCR beta CDR3 regions consisted of RNA transcripts. First-round RT-PCR targeting the TCR CDR3 was performed with the HTBI primer set. TCRdb reprocessed the multiplex PCR reads with MiXCR, giving one entry per CDR3 protein. The sample contains 530,000 or so distinct CDR3 sequences, around a quarter of which appear only once. The receptor was isolated from a woman in her twenties or thirties with Graves' ophthalmopathy. Sequencing was carried out using blood. The rearrangement links TRBV6-1 to TRBJ1-5; no clear D gene. The CDR3 DNA is TGTGCCCCCCATAGGGACCAGCATTTT. Translating gives CAPHRDQHF.